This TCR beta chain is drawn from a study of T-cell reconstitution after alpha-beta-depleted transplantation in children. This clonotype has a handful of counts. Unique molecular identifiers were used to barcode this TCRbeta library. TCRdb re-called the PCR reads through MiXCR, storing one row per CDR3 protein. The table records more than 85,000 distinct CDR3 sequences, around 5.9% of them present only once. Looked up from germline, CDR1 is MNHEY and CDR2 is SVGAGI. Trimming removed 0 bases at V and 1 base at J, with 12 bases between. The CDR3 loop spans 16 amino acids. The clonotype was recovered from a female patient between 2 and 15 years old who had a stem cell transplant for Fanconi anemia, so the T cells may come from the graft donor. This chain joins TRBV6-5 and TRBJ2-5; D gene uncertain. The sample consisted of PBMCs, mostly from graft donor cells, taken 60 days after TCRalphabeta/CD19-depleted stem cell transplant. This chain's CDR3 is CASSYSPPGAQETQYF. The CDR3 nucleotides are TGTGCCAGCAGTTACTCTCCCCCCGGCGCCCAAGAGACCCAGTACTTC.